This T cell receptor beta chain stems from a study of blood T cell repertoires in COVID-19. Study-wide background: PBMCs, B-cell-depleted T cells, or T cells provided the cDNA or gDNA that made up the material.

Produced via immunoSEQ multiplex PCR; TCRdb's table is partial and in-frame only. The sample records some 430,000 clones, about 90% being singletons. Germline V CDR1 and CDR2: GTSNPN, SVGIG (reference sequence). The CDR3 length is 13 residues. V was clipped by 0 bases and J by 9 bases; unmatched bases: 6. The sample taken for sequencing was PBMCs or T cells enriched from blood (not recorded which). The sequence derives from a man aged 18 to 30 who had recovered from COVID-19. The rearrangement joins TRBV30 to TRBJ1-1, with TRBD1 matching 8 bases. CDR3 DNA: TGTGCCTGGAGTGTCCCTTGGACAGGGAAAGCTTTCTTT. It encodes CAWSVPWTGKAFF.